The 6 T cell receptor beta chains given below trace back to one sample, sequenced in a study of CD8 T cells in Susac syndrome. When the RNA was reverse transcribed, random hexamers were used with an input of roughly 0.5 to 1 ug. TCRdb recomputed calls from the immunoSEQ multiplex PCR reads with MiXCR, one row per CDR3 protein. Of approximately 200,000 distinct CDR3 sequences listed, roughly 95% are singletons. The sequenced sample was CD4+ T cells from PBMCs. All receptors come from a human donor with multiple sclerosis.

The V and J genes are TRBV2 and TRBJ1-2, with D maybe TRBD1 (5 bases). Trimming removed 7 bases at V and 9 bases at J, with 18 bases between. Germline V gene sequence: CDR1 SNHLY, CDR2 FYNNEI. CDR3 size: 13 residues. CDR3 residues: CASILGTEGSYTF. CDR3 coding DNA: TGTGCCAGCATTTTAGGGACTGAGGGTAGCTACACCTTC. Drawing the rest from reference TRBV2 and TRBJ1-2, the complete variable domain is EPEVTQTPSHQVTQMGQEVILRCVPISNHLYFYWYRQILGQKVEFLVSFYNNEISEKSEIFDDQFSVERPDGSNFTLKIRSTKLEDSAMYFCASILGTEGSYTFGSGTRLTVV.

The chain couples TRBV20-1 to TRBJ1-1; D is unclear. Trimming stripped 2 bases from V and 0 bases from J, with 7 bases between. The CDR3 loop spans 13 amino acids. CDR1 is DFQATT, CDR2 SNEGSKA, per germline (reference sequence). In DNA form, the CDR3 reads TGCAGTGCTAGAATCGGGTTGAACACTGAAGCTTTCTTT. It is translated as CSARIGLNTEAFF.

This chain uses TRBV7-9 with TRBJ2-7, with D possibly being TRBD1 (5 bases). The V gene lost 6 bases and the J gene lost 2 bases, with 14 bases spanning the gap. The CDR3 totals 14 residues. Germline values: CDR1 SEHNR, CDR2 FQNEAQ (reference sequence). CDR3 region: CASSFLTDTYEQYF. Written as DNA, the CDR3 is TGTGCCAGCAGTTTCCTGACGGACACCTACGAGCAGTACTTC.

This clonotype was counted a few times. J is TRBJ1-6 and V is TRBV11-2, with unresolved D. The V and J ends lost 0 bases and 7 bases respectively, with 7 bases between them. Per germline, CDR1 SGHAT and CDR2 FQNNGV. The CDR3 loop spans 14 amino acids. This CDR3 is CASSLDHQNSPLHF. The CDR3 nucleotides read TGTGCCAGCAGCTTAGATCATCAGAATTCACCCCTCCACTTT.

The V and J genes are TRBV12-5 and TRBJ1-2; a weak D match, TRBD1 (5 bases). CDR1 is LGHNT, CDR2 FRNRAP, per germline. Trimming left V 5 bases short and J 8 bases short, with 15 bases between. The CDR3 is made up of 13 amino acids. CDR3 in DNA: TGTGCTAGTGGTCCACTTCAGGGAGGGGGCTACACCTTC. It encodes CASGPLQGGGYTF.

As concerns this clonotype: The junction does not match germline at one end; this may be a read error. V and J are TRBV27 and TRBJ2-1, with 9 bases fitting TRBD2. Germline-derived CDR1 and CDR2 are MNHEY and SMNVEV (reference sequence). This CDR3 comprises 14 residues. The chain's CDR3 is CASCLAGDYNEQFF. In DNA, the CDR3 is TGTGCCAGCTGTTTAGCGGGGGACTACAATGAGCAGTTCTTC.